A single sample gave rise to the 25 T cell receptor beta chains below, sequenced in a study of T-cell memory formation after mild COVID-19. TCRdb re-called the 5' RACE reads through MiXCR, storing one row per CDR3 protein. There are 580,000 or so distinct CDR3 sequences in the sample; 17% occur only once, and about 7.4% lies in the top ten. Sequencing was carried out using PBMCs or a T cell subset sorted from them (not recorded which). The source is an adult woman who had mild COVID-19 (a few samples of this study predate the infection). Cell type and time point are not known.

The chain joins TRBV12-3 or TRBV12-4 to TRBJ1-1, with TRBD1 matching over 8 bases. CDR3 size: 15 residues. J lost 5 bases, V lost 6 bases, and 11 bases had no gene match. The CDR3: CASSPGQGIRTEAFF. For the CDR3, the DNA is TGTGCCAGCAGCCCAGGACAGGGAATACGGACTGAAGCTTTCTTT.

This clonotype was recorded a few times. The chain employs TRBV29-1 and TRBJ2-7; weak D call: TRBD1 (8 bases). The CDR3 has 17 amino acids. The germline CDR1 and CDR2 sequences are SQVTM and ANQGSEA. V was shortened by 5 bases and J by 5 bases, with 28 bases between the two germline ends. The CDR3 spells CSVQQGEGARPLDEQYF. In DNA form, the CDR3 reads TGCAGCGTTCAACAGGGGGAGGGGGCCCGTCCTCTGGACGAGCAGTACTTC.

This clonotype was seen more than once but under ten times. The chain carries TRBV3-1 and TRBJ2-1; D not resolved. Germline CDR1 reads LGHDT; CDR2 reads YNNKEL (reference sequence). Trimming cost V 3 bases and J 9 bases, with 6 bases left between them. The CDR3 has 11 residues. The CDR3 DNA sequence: TGTGCCAGCAGCCATCCCGGTGAGCAGTTCTTC. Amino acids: CASSHPGEQFF.

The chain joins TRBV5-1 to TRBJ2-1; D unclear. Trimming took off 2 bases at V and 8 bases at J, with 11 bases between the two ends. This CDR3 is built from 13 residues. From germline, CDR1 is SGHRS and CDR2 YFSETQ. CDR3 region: CASSLPRGDEQFF. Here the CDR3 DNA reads TGCGCCAGCAGCTTACCACGCGGAGATGAGCAGTTCTTC. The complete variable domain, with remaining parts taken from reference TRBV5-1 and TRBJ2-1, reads KAGVTQTPRYLIKTRGQQVTLSCSPISGHRSVSWYQQTPGQGLQFLFEYFSETQRNKGNFPGRFSGRQFSNSRSEMNVSTLELGDSALYLCASSLPRGDEQFFGPGTRLTVL.

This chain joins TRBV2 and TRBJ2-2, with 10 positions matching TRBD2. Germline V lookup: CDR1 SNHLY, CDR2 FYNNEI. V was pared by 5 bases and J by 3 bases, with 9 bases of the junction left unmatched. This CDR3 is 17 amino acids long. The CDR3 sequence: CASSYNVAGGYTGELFF. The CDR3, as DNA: TGTGCCAGCAGTTACAACGTAGCGGGGGGTTACACCGGGGAGCTGTTTTTT.

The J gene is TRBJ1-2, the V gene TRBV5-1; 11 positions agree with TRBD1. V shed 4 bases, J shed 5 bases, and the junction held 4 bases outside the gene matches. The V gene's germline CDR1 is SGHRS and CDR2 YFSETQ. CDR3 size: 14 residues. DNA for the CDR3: TGCGCCAGCAGCGGACAGGGGGCAAGATATGGCTACACCTTC. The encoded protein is CASSGQGARYGYTF.

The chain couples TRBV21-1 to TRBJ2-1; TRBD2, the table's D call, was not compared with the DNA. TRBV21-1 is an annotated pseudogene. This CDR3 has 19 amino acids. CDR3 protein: CASSKQGLATLWSYNEQFF. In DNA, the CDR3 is TGTGCCAGCAGCAAACAAGGACTAGCTACCCTTTGGTCCTACAATGAGCAGTTCTTC.

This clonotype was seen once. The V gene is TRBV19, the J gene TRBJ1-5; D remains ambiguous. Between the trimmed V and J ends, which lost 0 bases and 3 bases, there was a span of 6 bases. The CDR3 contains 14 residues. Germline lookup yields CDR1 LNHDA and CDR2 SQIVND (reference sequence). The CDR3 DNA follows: TGTGCCAGTAGTATAGAGCGCACCAATCAGCCCCAGCATTTT. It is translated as CASSIERTNQPQHF.

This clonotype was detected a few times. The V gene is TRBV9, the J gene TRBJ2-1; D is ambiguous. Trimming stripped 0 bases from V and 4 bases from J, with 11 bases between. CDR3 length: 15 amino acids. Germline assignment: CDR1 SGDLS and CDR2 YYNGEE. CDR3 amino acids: CASSVEFVEYNEQFF. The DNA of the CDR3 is TGTGCCAGCAGCGTAGAATTTGTCGAGTACAATGAGCAGTTCTTC.

Here the CDR3 reads CASSSRRAGLNEQFF. The CDR3 DNA reads as TGTGCCAGCTCATCCAGGAGGGCTGGCCTCAATGAGCAGTTCTTC. V gene TRBV18 combines with J gene TRBJ2-1, with TRBD2 as a possible D gene (6 bases). Trimming shortened V by 5 bases and J by 6 bases, and 17 bases separated the two germline ends. The length of the CDR3 is 15 residues. Germline V gives CDR1 KGHSH, CDR2 LQKENI.

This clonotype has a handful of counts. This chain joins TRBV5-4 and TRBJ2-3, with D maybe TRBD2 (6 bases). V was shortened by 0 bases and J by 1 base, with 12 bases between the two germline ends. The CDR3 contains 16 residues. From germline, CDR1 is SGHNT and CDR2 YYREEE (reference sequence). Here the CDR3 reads CASSLVGGAGTDTQYF. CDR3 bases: TGTGCCAGCAGCTTGGTGGGAGGAGCGGGCACAGATACGCAGTATTTT.

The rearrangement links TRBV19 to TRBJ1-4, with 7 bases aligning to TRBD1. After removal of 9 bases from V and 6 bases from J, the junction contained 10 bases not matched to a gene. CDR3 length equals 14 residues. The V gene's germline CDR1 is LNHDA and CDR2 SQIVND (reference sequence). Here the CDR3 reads CASTPGQSHEKLFF. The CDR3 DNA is TGTGCCAGCACACCGGGACAGTCGCATGAAAAACTGTTTTTT.

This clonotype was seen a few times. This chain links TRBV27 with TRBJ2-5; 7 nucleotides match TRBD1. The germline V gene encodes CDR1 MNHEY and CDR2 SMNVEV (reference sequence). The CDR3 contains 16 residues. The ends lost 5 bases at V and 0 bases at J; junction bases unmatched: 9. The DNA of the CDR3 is TGTGCCAGCAGTCCCCGGGACAGTGCGTACCAAGAGACCCAGTACTTC. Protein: CASSPRDSAYQETQYF.

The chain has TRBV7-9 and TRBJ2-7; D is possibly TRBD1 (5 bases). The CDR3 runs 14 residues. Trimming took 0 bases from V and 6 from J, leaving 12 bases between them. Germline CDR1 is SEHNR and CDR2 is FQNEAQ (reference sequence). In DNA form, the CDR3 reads TGTGCCAGCAGCTTAGCAGACAGCACCTCCGAGCAGTACTTC. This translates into CASSLADSTSEQYF.

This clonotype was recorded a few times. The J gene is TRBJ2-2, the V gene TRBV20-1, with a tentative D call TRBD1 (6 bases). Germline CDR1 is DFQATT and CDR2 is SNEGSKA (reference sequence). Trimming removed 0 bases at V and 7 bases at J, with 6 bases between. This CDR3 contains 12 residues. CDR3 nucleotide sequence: TGCAGTGCTAGAGAAGGGGGCGGGGAGCTGTTTTTT. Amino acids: CSAREGGGELFF.

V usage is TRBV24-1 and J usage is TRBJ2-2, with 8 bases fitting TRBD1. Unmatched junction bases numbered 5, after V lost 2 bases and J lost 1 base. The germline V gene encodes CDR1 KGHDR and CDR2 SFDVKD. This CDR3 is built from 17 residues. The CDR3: CATSDYPGTGNTGELFF. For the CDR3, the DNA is TGTGCCACCAGTGATTACCCCGGGACAGGGAACACCGGGGAGCTGTTTTTT.

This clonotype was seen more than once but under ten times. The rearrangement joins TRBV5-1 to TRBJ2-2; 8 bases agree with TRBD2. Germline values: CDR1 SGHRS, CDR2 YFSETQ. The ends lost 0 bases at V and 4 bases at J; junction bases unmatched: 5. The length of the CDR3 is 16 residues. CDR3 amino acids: CASSLERLAGTGELFF. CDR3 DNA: TGCGCCAGCAGCTTGGAAAGGCTAGCGGGCACCGGGGAGCTGTTTTTT.

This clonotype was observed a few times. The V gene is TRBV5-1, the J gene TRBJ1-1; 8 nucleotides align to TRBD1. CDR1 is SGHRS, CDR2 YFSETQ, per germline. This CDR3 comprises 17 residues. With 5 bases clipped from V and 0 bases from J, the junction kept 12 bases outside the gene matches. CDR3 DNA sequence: TGCGCCAGCAGGTATGACAGGGGTTTTACTTTGAACACTGAAGCTTTCTTT. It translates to CASRYDRGFTLNTEAFF.

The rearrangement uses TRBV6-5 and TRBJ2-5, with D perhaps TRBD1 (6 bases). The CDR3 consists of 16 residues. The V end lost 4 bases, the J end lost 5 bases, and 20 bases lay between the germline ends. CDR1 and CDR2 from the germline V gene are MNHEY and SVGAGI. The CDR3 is CASSSPNTGFGETQYF. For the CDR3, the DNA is TGTGCCAGCAGTTCCCCGAATACAGGGTTTGGCGAGACCCAGTACTTC.

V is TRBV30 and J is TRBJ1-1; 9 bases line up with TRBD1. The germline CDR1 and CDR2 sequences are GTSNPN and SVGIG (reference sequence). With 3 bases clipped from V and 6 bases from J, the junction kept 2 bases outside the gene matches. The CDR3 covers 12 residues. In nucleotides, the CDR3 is TGTGCCTGGAGCCGGACAGGGGCTGAAGCTTTCTTT. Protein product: CAWSRTGAEAFF.

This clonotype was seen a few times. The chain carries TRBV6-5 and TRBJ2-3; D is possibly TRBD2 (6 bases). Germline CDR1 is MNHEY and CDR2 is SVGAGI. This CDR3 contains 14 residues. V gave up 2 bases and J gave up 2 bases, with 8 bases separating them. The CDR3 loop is CASSYRENTDTQYF. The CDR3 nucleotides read TGTGCCAGCAGTTACCGGGAGAACACAGATACGCAGTATTTT.

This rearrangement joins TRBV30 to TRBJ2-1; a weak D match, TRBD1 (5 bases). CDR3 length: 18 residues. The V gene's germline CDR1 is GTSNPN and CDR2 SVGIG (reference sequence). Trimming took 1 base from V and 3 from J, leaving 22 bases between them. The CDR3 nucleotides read TGTGCCTGGAGTGAGATAGGGCCCCAGGGTCCGATCTACAATGAGCAGTTCTTC. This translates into CAWSEIGPQGPIYNEQFF.

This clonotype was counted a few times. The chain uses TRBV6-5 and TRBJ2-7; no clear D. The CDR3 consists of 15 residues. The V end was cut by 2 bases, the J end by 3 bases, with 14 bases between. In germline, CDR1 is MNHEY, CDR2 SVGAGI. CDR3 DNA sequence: TGTGCCAGCAGTTACACGCAGGACGGATACTACGAGCAGTACTTC. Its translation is CASSYTQDGYYEQYF.

This CDR3 reads CASSFDWNYGYTF. Here the CDR3 DNA reads TGTGCCAGCAGTTTTGACTGGAACTATGGCTACACCTTC. This chain joins TRBV12-3 or TRBV12-4 and TRBJ1-2; D is uncertain. CDR3 size: 13 residues. V shed 3 bases and J shed 2 bases, with 7 bases lying between them.

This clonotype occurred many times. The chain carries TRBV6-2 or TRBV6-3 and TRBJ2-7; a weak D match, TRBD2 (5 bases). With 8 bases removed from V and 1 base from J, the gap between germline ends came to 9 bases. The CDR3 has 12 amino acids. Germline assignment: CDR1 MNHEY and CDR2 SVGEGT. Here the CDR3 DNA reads TGTGCCAGCGGTCCGGGATCCTACGAGCAGTACTTC. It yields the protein CASGPGSYEQYF.